This entry concerns a single TCR beta chain. The target antigen is unknown. These data are taken from a study of T cell responses to AZD1222 COVID-19 vaccine. Using immunoSEQ multiplex PCR, the repertoire was profiled, and TCRdb retains in-frame clones only, with some absent. Of 100,000 to 150,000 clones listed, 80% to 95% are singletons. General study points: Clonal diversity was possibly underestimated; the donors were predominantly white British and more often female.

The CDR3 length is 15 residues. The V gene lost 9 bases and the J gene lost 2 bases, with 18 bases spanning the gap. Germline V CDR1 and CDR2: LNHDA, SQIVND (reference sequence). The TCR sequence derives from an adult in good health. The gene calls are TRBV19 and TRBJ2-3, with D possibly being TRBD2 (6 bases). The sample was peripheral blood, taken on day 0 of MenACWY control vaccination. The CDR3 DNA sequence: TGTGCCAGCACATCTCCGGGACTCCTCACAGATACGCAGTATTTT. Encoded protein: CASTSPGLLTDTQYF. Full variable domain (remainder filled in from reference TRBV19 and TRBJ2-3): DGGITQSPKYLFRKEGQNVTLSCEQNLNHDAMYWYRQDPGQGLRLIYYSQIVNDFQKGDIAEGYSVSREKKESFPLTVTSAQKNPTAFYLCASTSPGLLTDTQYFGPGTRLTVL.